Listed below are T cell receptor beta chains from one sample, sequenced in a study of blood T cell repertoires in COVID-19. TCRdb keeps only in-frame clones here, not all; method: immunoSEQ multiplex PCR. Among 320,000 or so clones listed, 88% were seen once. Specimen: PBMCs or T cells enriched from blood (not recorded which). These receptors originate from a man aged 30 to 45 who had recovered from COVID-19. CDR3s include the opening cysteine and the closing phenylalanine or tryptophan. The D gene is left open where the match is weak. Clone sizes are given selectively: once, few, many, or a class where the clone is expanded.

j_call,d_call,v_call,clone_size,cdr3_aa,cdr3_nt
TRBJ2-7,-,TRBV12-1,-,CASSFVKTGTYEQYF,TGTGCCAGCAGCTTTGTGAAGACAGGGACCTACGAGCAGTACTTC
TRBJ2-3,-,TRBV5-1,-,CASSTRTADTQYF,TGCGCCAGCAGCACTCGGACAGCAGATACGCAGTATTTT
TRBJ1-6,TRBD1,TRBV6-5,-,CASSYSGTAHNSPLHF,TGTGCCAGCAGTTATAGTGGGACAGCCCATAATTCACCCCTCCACTTT
TRBJ2-7,TRBD1,TRBV15,once,CATSSDRGPYEQYF,TGTGCCACCAGCAGCGACAGGGGGCCCTACGAGCAGTACTTC
TRBJ2-1,-,TRBV7-9,-,CASSPTDFYNEQFF,TGTGCCAGCAGCCCGACGGACTTCTACAATGAGCAGTTCTTC
TRBJ1-2,-,TRBV5-6,few,CASSLGSLHSYGYTF,TGTGCCAGCAGCTTGGGTTCTTTACACAGCTATGGCTACACCTTC
TRBJ2-1,TRBD2,TRBV11-2,-,CASSLLAGLYNEQFF,TGTGCCAGCAGCTTACTAGCGGGGCTTTACAATGAGCAGTTCTTC
TRBJ1-2,-,TRBV7-9,-,CASSLNGLGYTF,TGTGCCAGCAGTCTCAACGGGTTAGGCTACACCTTC
TRBJ2-7,-,TRBV20-1,-,CSASPYEQYF,TGCAGTGCTTCCCCGTACGAGCAGTACTTC
TRBJ2-7,-,TRBV30,once,CAWSPGQPTSYEQYF,TGTGCCTGGAGTCCGGGACAACCAACCTCCTACGAGCAGTACTTC
TRBJ2-7,TRBD2,TRBV7-6,-,CASSSTGGSDGRGSSYEQYF,TGTGCCAGCAGCTCCACCGGGGGTTCTGATGGGCGGGGGTCCTCCTACGAGCAGTACTTC
TRBJ1-5,TRBD1,TRBV6-4,-,CASSEVGRDSSNQPQHF,TGTGCCAGCAGTGAAGTGGGCCGGGACAGCAGCAATCAGCCCCAGCATTTT
TRBJ2-7,TRBD1,TRBV6-5,-,CASTRGPGYEQYF,TGTGCCAGCACCAGGGGGCCAGGCTACGAGCAGTACTTC
TRBJ2-1,-,TRBV4-1,-,CASTPRIGGGRSSYNEQFF,TGCGCCAGCACCCCGAGAATAGGGGGGGGGAGGAGCTCCTACAATGAGCAGTTCTTC
TRBJ2-7,TRBD1,TRBV5-5,once,CASSLDRGRDEQYF,TGTGCCAGCAGCCTGGACAGGGGGCGGGACGAGCAGTACTTC
TRBJ1-2,TRBD1,TRBV19,-,CASNLQGANYGYTF,TGTGCCAGTAATCTACAGGGGGCTAACTATGGCTACACCTTC
TRBJ1-1,-,TRBV6-6,-,CASSYSTLEAFF,TGTGCCAGCAGTTACTCGACATTGGAAGCTTTCTTT
TRBJ2-1,-,TRBV18,-,CASAAGSSYNEQFF,TGTGCCAGCGCGGCGGGGAGCTCCTACAATGAGCAGTTCTTC
TRBJ2-3,-,TRBV7-6,-,CASSLARLVADTQYF,TGTGCCAGCAGCTTAGCGCGATTAGTGGCAGATACGCAGTATTTT
TRBJ1-5,-,TRBV21-1,-,CASSLREPRGCQPQHF,TGTGCCAGCAGCCTCCGGGAACCTCGTGGATGCCAGCCCCAGCATTTT
TRBJ1-2,-,TRBV6-6,-,CASTLLGGYDGYTF,TGTGCCAGCACCCTATTAGGAGGGTACGATGGCTACACCTTC
TRBJ1-4,TRBD1,TRBV5-4,-,CASSSGQYNEKLFF,TGTGCCAGCAGCTCGGGACAGTACAATGAAAAACTGTTTTTT
TRBJ1-6,TRBD1,TRBV19,-,CASSLLGTDSPLHF,TGTGCCAGTAGCCTGTTGGGGACAGATTCACCCCTCCACTTT
TRBJ2-2,-,TRBV5-8,-,CASSPRVTGTGELFF,TGTGCCAGCAGCCCCCGGGTCACGGGCACCGGGGAGCTGTTTTTT
TRBJ1-5,-,TRBV24-1,many,CATSDSTGESQPQHF,TGTGCCACCAGTGATTCGACGGGAGAGAGTCAGCCCCAGCATTTT
TRBJ1-4,TRBD1,TRBV29-1,-,CSVKQGATNEKLFF,TGCAGCGTGAAGCAGGGGGCAACTAATGAAAAACTGTTTTTT
TRBJ2-5,TRBD1,TRBV3-1/TRBV3-2,-,CASSQARGGAYQETQYF,TGTGCCAGCAGCCAAGCCCGAGGGGGCGCCTACCAAGAGACCCAGTACTTC
TRBJ2-1,-,TRBV5-5,-,CASVKSGSNEQFF,TGTGCCAGCGTTAAGTCAGGCAGCAATGAGCAGTTCTTC
TRBJ1-6,-,TRBV30,once,CAWSEGETGYWPLHF,TGTGCCTGGAGTGAAGGGGAAACAGGGTATTGGCCCCTCCACTTT
TRBJ2-7,TRBD1,TRBV6-1,-,CASSHDRDEQYF,TGTGCCAGCAGTCACGACAGGGACGAGCAGTACTTC
TRBJ1-6,-,TRBV28,-,CASSLAQRGLRSPLHF,TGTGCCAGCAGTTTAGCGCAAAGGGGGTTACGGTCACCCCTCCACTTT
TRBJ2-7,-,TRBV6-5,-,CASTQTEAKQYF,TGTGCCAGCACCCAAACCGAAGCCAAGCAGTACTTC
TRBJ2-3,TRBD2,TRBV5-1,once,CASSLVAGGSTDTQYF,TGCGCCAGCAGCTTGGTTGCGGGGGGTAGCACAGATACGCAGTATTTT
TRBJ2-7,TRBD1,TRBV5-1,-,CASSGGQGDEQYF,TGCGCCAGCAGCGGGGGACAGGGTGACGAGCAGTACTTC
TRBJ1-2,-,TRBV6-5,-,CASSYTRNYGYTF,TGTGCCAGCAGTTACACGAGAAACTATGGCTACACCTTC
TRBJ2-2,-,TRBV7-6,-,CASSLKAGFTGELFF,TGTGCCAGCAGCTTAAAGGCAGGGTTCACCGGGGAGCTGTTTTTT
TRBJ2-5,TRBD1,TRBV18,-,CASSPGDRGLGETQYF,TGTGCCAGCTCACCAGGAGACAGGGGGCTAGGAGAGACCCAGTACTTC
TRBJ2-7,-,TRBV3-1/TRBV3-2,-,CASSQAGTYEQYF,TGTGCCAGCAGCCAAGCAGGGACCTACGAGCAGTACTTC
TRBJ2-7,TRBD1,TRBV5-4,-,CASSHDRGPPSYEQYF,TGTGCCAGCAGCCATGACAGGGGCCCTCCTTCCTACGAGCAGTACTTC
TRBJ2-7,-,TRBV2,-,CASSGTGGYSYEQYF,TGTGCCAGCAGTGGTACAGGCGGTTACTCCTACGAGCAGTACTTC
TRBJ1-2,TRBD1,TRBV18,-,CASSPQTDRVFSYGYTF,TGTGCCAGCTCACCACAAACGGACAGGGTATTCTCCTATGGCTACACCTTC
TRBJ2-5,-,TRBV29-1,few,CSVDGRDYQETQYF,TGCAGCGTTGATGGCAGGGACTACCAAGAGACCCAGTACTTC
TRBJ1-2,-,TRBV15,-,CATSRDRRDGYTF,TGTGCCACCAGCAGAGATCGTCGGGATGGCTACACCTTC
TRBJ1-2,-,TRBV20-1,once,CSASLEGTSTYGYTF,TGCAGTGCTAGTTTGGAGGGAACCTCTACCTATGGCTACACCTTC
TRBJ1-5,TRBD1,TRBV24-1,-,CATSDRGTGGLQPQHF,TGTGCCACCAGTGATCGAGGGACAGGGGGACTTCAGCCCCAGCATTTT
TRBJ1-1,-,TRBV25-1,-,CASSVGWGAEAFF,TGTGCCAGCAGTGTCGGGTGGGGGGCTGAAGCTTTCTTT
TRBJ1-1,-,TRBV5-1,-,CASSPADKSAEAFF,TGCGCCAGCAGCCCCGCCGACAAATCTGCTGAAGCTTTCTTT
TRBJ2-3,-,TRBV7-9,-,CASSLYQADTQYF,TGTGCCAGCAGCTTATATCAGGCAGATACGCAGTATTTT
TRBJ1-4,-,TRBV6-1,-,CASSVGGIATNEKLFF,TGTGCCAGCAGTGTCGGGGGGATTGCAACTAATGAAAAACTGTTTTTT